These 9 T cell receptor beta chains came from one sample sequenced in a study of cytomegalovirus exposure and HLA in healthy donors. The study ran its PCR with 60 Vbeta and 13 Jbeta primers. Generated by immunoSEQ multiplex PCR, the TCRdb table keeps only in-frame clones and is missing some. The data show about 150,000 clones, about 80% seen once. The sample consisted of PBMCs. These receptors were obtained from a woman in her forties or fifties in good health and CMV-seropositive.

The rearrangement links TRBV7-9 to TRBJ1-4, with 8 bases lining up with TRBD1. J was trimmed by 0 bases and V by 4 bases; bases with no gene match: 4. The CDR3 runs to 16 residues. From germline, CDR1 is SEHNR and CDR2 FQNEAQ (reference sequence). The CDR3 nucleotides read TGTGCCAGCAGCTCTAACAGGGGGACAACTAATGAAAAACTGTTTTTT. As protein: CASSSNRGTTNEKLFF.

This chain uses TRBV21-1 with TRBJ2-5; the table's D call of TRBD2 was not tested on the DNA. TRBV21-1 is described as a pseudogene. This CDR3 region has 11 residues. The CDR3 loop reads CASSSPGSQYF. In DNA form, the CDR3 reads TGTGCCAGCAGCTCCCCCGGGAGCCAGTACTTC.

The rearrangement joins TRBV5-1 to TRBJ2-3; D unresolved. Germline lookup yields CDR1 SGHRS and CDR2 YFSETQ. The ends were cut back, 0 bases at V and 3 bases at J, with 2 bases in the middle. This CDR3 spans 12 amino acids. The CDR3 bases are TGCGCCAGCAGCTTGGCGACAGATACGCAGTATTTT. Amino acid sequence: CASSLATDTQYF.

The chain couples TRBV18 to TRBJ2-5; D is unresolved. CDR3 length: 14 residues. The germline gives CDR1 KGHSH, CDR2 LQKENI. Trimming pared 5 bases from V and 5 bases from J, leaving 15 bases between. CDR3 DNA: TGTGCCAGCTCAACGGTAGGAGAGGAGGAGACCCAGTACTTC. It translates to CASSTVGEEETQYF.

The genes are TRBV29-1 and TRBJ1-3; D is uncertain. Germline V gives CDR1 SQVTM, CDR2 ANQGSEA. V gave up 6 bases and J gave up 3 bases, with 6 bases separating them. This CDR3 is built from 11 residues. The CDR3, as DNA: TGCAGCGTAAACATTGGAAACACCATATATTTT. This translates into CSVNIGNTIYF.

The genes are TRBV7-2 and TRBJ1-1, with 7 bases matching TRBD1. CDR1 is SGHTA, CDR2 FQGNSA, per germline. J lost 3 bases, V lost 5 bases, and 3 bases had no gene match. CDR3 length equals 13 residues. CDR3 nucleotides: TGTGCCAGCAGCGCGACAGGGTACACTGAAGCTTTCTTT. Translation: CASSATGYTEAFF.

In DNA form, the CDR3 reads TGTGCCAGCAGATGGACTAGCTGGGCAGATACGCAGTATTTT. Its protein is CASRWTSWADTQYF. The chain has TRBV7-6 and TRBJ2-3; TRBD2 agrees at 8 bases. V lost 6 bases, J lost 4 bases, and 6 bases stayed unmatched. The CDR3 totals 14 residues. Germline CDR1 SGHVS, CDR2 FNYEAQ.

This clone has a handful of counts. The chain links TRBV28 to TRBJ2-7, with D possibly matching TRBD1 (5 bases). Germline assignment: CDR1 MDHEN and CDR2 SYDVKM. Trimming shortened V by 3 bases and J by 3 bases, and 6 bases separated the two germline ends. This CDR3 contains 12 residues. CDR3 sequence: CASSFRVYEQYF. For the CDR3, the DNA is TGTGCCAGCAGTTTCAGGGTCTACGAGCAGTACTTC. The variable domain in full, with the rest retrieved from reference TRBV28 and TRBJ2-7, is DVKVTQSSRYLVKRTGEKVFLECVQDMDHENMFWYRQDPGLGLRLIYFSYDVKMKEKGDIPEGYSVSREKKERFSLILESASTNQTSMYLCASSFRVYEQYFGPGTRLTVT.

This clone was seen more than once but under ten times. The chain uses TRBV28 and TRBJ1-5, with 7 bases aligning to TRBD1. The CDR3 runs to 12 residues. V lost 6 bases, J lost 8 bases, and 4 bases stayed unmatched. The germline gives CDR1 MDHEN, CDR2 SYDVKM. CDR3 protein: CASRKDREPQHF. The CDR3 region has the DNA TGTGCCAGCAGGAAAGACAGGGAGCCCCAGCATTTT.